A selection of T cell receptor beta chains follows, all from one sample in a study of shared clonotypes between healthy human individuals. Assay: immunoSEQ multiplex PCR; the TCRdb copy retains only in-frame clones and omits some. Of some 660,000 clones listed, roughly 72% were seen once; the top ten hold about 1.8%. The source material was memory CD4+ T cells sorted from blood. These receptors all stem from a woman in her 30s in good health. Each CDR3 is given with its conserved first and last residue. The order of the fields is J gene, D gene, clone size, V gene, CDR3 protein, CDR3 DNA. A D gene is named only where the DNA matches it firmly. Clone size appears in some rows only: once, few, many, or a class for an expanded clone.

TRBJ1-4,.,.,TRBV4-2,CASSQQGIGSTNEKLFF,TGTGCCAGCAGCCAACAGGGAATCGGATCAACTAATGAAAAACTGTTTTTT
TRBJ1-1,.,few,TRBV18,CASSQDLNTEAFF,TGTGCCAGCTCACAAGATCTGAACACTGAAGCTTTCTTT
TRBJ1-2,.,.,TRBV19,CASRQGDYGYTF,TGTGCCAGTAGACAGGGAGATTATGGCTACACCTTC
TRBJ1-1,.,.,TRBV19,CASSPGFPRSTEAFF,TGTGCCAGTAGTCCAGGGTTCCCAAGGAGCACTGAAGCTTTCTTT
TRBJ2-5,TRBD1,.,TRBV7-9,CASSLPNGTGGTWETQYF,TGTGCCAGCAGCCTCCCTAATGGGACAGGGGGGACTTGGGAGACCCAGTACTTC
TRBJ2-7,TRBD2,.,TRBV6-5,CAISEASGSREQYF,TGTGCCATCAGTGAGGCTAGCGGGAGTCGGGAGCAGTACTTC
TRBJ1-1,.,.,TRBV7-2,CASTGYLNTEAFF,TGTGCCAGCACGGGGTATCTGAACACTGAAGCTTTCTTT
TRBJ2-2,TRBD2,.,TRBV11-2,CASSRLAGTGELFF,TGTGCCAGCAGCCGACTAGCGGGCACCGGGGAGCTGTTTTTT
TRBJ2-7,TRBD2,.,TRBV6-5,CASSRTGTSSYEQYF,TGTGCCAGCAGTCGAACCGGGACTAGCTCCTACGAGCAGTACTTC
TRBJ2-2,TRBD1,few,TRBV5-1,CASSGRGRANTGELFF,TGCGCCAGCAGCGGCAGGGGGCGTGCGAACACCGGGGAGCTGTTTTTT
TRBJ2-1,.,few,TRBV10-3,CAISEGTRGFF,TGTGCCATCAGTGAGGGGACCCGAGGGTTCTTC
TRBJ2-3,TRBD2,.,TRBV10-3,CAIGLAGGSTDTQYF,TGTGCCATCGGCTTAGCGGGAGGGAGCACAGATACGCAGTATTTT
TRBJ2-5,TRBD2,few,TRBV27,CASSRGLAGEQYF,TGTGCCAGCAGCAGAGGACTAGCGGGAGAACAGTACTTC